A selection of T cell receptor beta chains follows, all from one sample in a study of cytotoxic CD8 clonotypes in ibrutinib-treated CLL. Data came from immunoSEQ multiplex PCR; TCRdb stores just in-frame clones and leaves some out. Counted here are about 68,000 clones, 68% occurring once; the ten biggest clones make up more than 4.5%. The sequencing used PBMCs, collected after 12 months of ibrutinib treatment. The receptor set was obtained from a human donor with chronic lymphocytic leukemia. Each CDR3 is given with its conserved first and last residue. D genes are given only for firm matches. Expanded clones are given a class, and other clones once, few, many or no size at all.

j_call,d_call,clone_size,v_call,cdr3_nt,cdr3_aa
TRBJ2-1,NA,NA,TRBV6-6,TGTGCCAGCAGTAAATTGGATGAGCAGTTCTTC,CASSKLDEQFF
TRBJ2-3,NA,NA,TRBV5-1,TGCGCCAGCAGCGCGGTGGGGCCAGATACGCAGTATTTT,CASSAVGPDTQYF
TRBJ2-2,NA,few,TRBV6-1,TGTGCCAGCAGTGATTTAGGGAACACCGGGGAGCTGTTTTTT,CASSDLGNTGELFF
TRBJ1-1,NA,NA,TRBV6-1,TGTGCCGGTAGGACAAGTCCGAACACTGAAGCTTTCTTT,CAGRTSPNTEAFF
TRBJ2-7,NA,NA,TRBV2,TGTGCCAGCAGTGTTGGGCGACAGGAATACTACGAGCAGTACTTC,CASSVGRQEYYEQYF
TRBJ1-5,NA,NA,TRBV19,TGTGCCAGTAACCTGGGGCAGACCAATCAGCCCCAGCATTTT,CASNLGQTNQPQHF
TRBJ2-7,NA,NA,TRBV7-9,TGTGCCAGCAGCCGCACCGGGACAAATTCCTACGAGCAGTACTTC,CASSRTGTNSYEQYF
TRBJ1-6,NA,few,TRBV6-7,TGTGCCAGCAGTTACGAGGGTTCACCCCTCCACTTT,CASSYEGSPLHF
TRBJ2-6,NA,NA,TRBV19,TGTGCCAGTAGGTTTGCAGGACGTTCTGGGGCCAACGTCCTGACTTTC,CASRFAGRSGANVLTF
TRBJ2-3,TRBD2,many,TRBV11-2,TGTGCCAGCAGCTTTTGGGGGGGTAGGCCAGATACGCAGTATTTT,CASSFWGGRPDTQYF
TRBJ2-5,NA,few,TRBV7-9,TGTGCCAGCAGCCATAAGACAGTCCAAGAGACCCAGTACTTC,CASSHKTVQETQYF
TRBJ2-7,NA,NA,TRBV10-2,TGCGCCAGCAGCGTTACAGGCTACGAGCAGTACTTC,CASSVTGYEQYF
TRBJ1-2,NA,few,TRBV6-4,TGTGCCAGCAGTGACGGATCCGTTCCGGCGCGATATGGCTACACCTTC,CASSDGSVPARYGYTF
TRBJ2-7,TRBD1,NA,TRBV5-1,TGCGCCAGCAGCTTCTCCGGGACAGGGGACGAGCAGTACTTC,CASSFSGTGDEQYF
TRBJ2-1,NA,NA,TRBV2,TGTGCCACACAATTCGGGAGCTCCTACAATGAGCAGTTCTTC,CATQFGSSYNEQFF
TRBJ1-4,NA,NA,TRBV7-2,TGTGCCAGCAGCCTGTTCGATGAAAAACTGTTTTTT,CASSLFDEKLFF
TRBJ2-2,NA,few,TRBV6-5,TGTGCCAGCAGACCCCCGGGGGAGGATACCGGGGAGCTGTTTTTT,CASRPPGEDTGELFF
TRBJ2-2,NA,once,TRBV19,TGTGCCAGTAGGACATATACCAGCACCGGGGAGCTGTTTTTT,CASRTYTSTGELFF
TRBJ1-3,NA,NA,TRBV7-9,TGTGCGACCGACGTGGGGCCGCGATCTGGAAACACCATATATTTT,CATDVGPRSGNTIYF
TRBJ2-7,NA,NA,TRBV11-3,TGTGCCAGCAGCTTAGAGGGTATCTCCGAGCAGTACTTC,CASSLEGISEQYF
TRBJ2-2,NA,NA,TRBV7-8,TGTGCCAGCAGCTCGGACAGGTCAGGGGACTATAACGAGCTGTTTTTT,CASSSDRSGDYNELFF
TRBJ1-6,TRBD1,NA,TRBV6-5,TGTGCCAGCAGTTTCGACAGGGGGTATCATTCACCCCTCCACTTT,CASSFDRGYHSPLHF